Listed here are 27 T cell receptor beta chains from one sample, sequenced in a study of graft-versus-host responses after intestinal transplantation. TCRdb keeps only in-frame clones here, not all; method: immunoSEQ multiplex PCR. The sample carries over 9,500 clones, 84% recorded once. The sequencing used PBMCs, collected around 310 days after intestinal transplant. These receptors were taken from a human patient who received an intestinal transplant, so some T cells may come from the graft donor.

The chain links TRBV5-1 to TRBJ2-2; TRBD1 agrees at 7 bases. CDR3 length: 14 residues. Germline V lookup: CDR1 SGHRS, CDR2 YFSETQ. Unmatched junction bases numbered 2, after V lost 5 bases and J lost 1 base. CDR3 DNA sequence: TGCGCCAGCAGACGGACAGGGAACACCGGGGAGCTGTTTTTT. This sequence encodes CASRRTGNTGELFF.

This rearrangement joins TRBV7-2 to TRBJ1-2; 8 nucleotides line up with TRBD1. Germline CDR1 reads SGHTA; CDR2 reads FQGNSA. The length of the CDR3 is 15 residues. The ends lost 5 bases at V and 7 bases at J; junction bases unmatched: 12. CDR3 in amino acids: CASSVGQDGGPGYTF. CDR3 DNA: TGTGCCAGCAGCGTGGGACAGGATGGGGGACCTGGCTACACCTTC.

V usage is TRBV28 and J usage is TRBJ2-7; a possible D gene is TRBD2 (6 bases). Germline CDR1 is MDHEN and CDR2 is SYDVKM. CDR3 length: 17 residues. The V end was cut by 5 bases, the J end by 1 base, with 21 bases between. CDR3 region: CASSRWVLWRGSYEQYF. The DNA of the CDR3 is TGTGCCAGCAGTAGGTGGGTACTATGGAGGGGTTCCTACGAGCAGTACTTC.

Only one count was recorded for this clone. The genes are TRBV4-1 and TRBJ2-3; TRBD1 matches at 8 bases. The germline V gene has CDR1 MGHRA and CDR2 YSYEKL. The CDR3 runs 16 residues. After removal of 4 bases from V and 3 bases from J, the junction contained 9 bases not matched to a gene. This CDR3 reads CASSPVQGAQTDTQYF. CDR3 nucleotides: TGCGCCAGCAGCCCCGTGCAGGGGGCTCAGACAGATACGCAGTATTTT.

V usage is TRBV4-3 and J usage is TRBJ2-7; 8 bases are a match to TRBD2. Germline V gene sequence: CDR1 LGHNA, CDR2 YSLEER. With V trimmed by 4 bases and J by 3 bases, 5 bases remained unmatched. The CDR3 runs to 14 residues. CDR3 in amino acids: CASSLLAGDYEQYF. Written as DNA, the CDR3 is TGCGCCAGCAGCCTTCTAGCGGGTGACTACGAGCAGTACTTC.

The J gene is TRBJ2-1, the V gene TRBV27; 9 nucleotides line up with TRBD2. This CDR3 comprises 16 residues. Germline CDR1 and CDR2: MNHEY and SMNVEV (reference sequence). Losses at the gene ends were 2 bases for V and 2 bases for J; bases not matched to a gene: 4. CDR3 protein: CASSLLAGTAYNEQFF. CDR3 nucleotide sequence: TGTGCCAGCAGTTTACTAGCGGGGACTGCCTACAATGAGCAGTTCTTC.

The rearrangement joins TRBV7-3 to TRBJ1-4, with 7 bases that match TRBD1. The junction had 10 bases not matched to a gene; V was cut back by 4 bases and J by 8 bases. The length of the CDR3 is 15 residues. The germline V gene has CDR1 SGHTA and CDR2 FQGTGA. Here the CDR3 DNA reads TGTGCCAGCAGCTCCCTAGACAGGGCTTACGAAAAACTGTTTTTT. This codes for CASSSLDRAYEKLFF.

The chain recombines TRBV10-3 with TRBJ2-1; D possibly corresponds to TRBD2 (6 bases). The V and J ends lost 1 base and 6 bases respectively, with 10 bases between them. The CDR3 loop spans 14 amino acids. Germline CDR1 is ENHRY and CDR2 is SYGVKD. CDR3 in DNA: TGTGCCATCAGTGAGTACGGGACTGCCAATGAGCAGTTCTTC. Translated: CAISEYGTANEQFF.

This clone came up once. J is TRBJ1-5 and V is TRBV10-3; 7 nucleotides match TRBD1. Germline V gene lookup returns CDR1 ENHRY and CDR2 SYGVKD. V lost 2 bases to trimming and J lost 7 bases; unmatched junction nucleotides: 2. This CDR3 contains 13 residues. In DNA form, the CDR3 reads TGTGCCATCAGTGAGGACAGGGCCCAGCCCCAGCATTTT. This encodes CAISEDRAQPQHF.

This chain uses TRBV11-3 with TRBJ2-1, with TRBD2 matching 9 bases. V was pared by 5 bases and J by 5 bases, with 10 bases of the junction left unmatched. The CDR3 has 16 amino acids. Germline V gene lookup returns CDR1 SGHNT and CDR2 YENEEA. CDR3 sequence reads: CASSPGRLAVDNEQFF. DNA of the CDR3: TGTGCCAGCAGCCCAGGGCGACTAGCGGTTGACAATGAGCAGTTCTTC. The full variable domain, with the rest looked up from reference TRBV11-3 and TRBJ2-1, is EAGVVQSPRYKIIEKKQPVAFWCNPISGHNTLYWYLQNLGQGPELLIRYENEEAVDDSQLPKDRFSAERLKGVDSTLKIQPAELGDSAVYLCASSPGRLAVDNEQFFGPGTRLTVL.

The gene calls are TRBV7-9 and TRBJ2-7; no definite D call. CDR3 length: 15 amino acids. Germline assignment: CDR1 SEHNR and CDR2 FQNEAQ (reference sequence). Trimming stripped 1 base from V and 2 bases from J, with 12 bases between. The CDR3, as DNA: TGTGCCAGCAGCTTAGTAGGGCCTACTACCTACGAGCAGTACTTC. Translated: CASSLVGPTTYEQYF. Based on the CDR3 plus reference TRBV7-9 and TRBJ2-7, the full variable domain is DTGVSQNPRHKITKRGQNVTFRCDPISEHNRLYWYRQTLGQGPEFLTYFQNEAQLEKSRLLSDRFSAERPKGSFSTLEIQRTEQGDSAMYLCASSLVGPTTYEQYFGPGTRLTVT.

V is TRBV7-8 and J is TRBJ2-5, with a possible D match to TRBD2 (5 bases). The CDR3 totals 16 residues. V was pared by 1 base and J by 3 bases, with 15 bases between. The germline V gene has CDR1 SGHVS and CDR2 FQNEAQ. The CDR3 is CASSLGTGGREETQYF. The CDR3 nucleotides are TGTGCCAGCAGCTTAGGAACCGGAGGTCGTGAAGAGACCCAGTACTTC.

The CDR3 region is CASSPTSGSGNEQFF. In DNA, the CDR3 is TGTGCCAGCAGCCCGACTAGCGGGAGTGGCAATGAGCAGTTCTTC. The chain is built from TRBV7-2 and TRBJ2-1; 12 bases are shared with TRBD2. The CDR3 runs to 15 residues. From germline, CDR1 is SGHTA and CDR2 FQGNSA. V lost 5 bases, J lost 6 bases, and 5 bases stayed unmatched.

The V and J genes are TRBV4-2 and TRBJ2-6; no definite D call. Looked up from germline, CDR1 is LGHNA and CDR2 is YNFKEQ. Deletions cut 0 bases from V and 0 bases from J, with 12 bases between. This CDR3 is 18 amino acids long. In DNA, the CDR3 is TGTGCCAGCAGCCAAGAGGACGAAACCAGCTCTGGGGCCAACGTCCTGACTTTC. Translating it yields CASSQEDETSSGANVLTF.

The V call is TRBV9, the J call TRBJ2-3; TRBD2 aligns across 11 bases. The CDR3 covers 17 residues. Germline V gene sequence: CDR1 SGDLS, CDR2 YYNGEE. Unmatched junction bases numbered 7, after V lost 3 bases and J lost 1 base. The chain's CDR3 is CASSALGLADGTDTQYF. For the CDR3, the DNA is TGTGCCAGCAGCGCACTGGGACTAGCGGATGGCACAGATACGCAGTATTTT.

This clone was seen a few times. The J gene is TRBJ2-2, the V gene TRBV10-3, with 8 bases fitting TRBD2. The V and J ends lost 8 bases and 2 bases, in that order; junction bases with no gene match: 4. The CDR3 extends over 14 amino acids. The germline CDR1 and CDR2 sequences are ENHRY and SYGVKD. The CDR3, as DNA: TGTGCCATCTCACGGGAGGGAAACACCGGGGAGCTGTTTTTT. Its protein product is CAISREGNTGELFF.

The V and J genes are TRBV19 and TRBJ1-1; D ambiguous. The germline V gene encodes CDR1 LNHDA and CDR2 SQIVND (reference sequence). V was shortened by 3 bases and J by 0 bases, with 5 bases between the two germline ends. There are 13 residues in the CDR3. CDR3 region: CASSITMNTEAFF. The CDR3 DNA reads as TGTGCCAGTAGTATCACTATGAACACTGAAGCTTTCTTT.

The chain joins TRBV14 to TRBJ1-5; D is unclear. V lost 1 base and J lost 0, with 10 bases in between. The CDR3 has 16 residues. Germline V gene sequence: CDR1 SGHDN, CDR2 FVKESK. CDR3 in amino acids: CASSQAVGDSNQPQHF. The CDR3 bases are TGTGCCAGCAGCCAAGCTGTCGGAGATAGCAATCAGCCCCAGCATTTT.

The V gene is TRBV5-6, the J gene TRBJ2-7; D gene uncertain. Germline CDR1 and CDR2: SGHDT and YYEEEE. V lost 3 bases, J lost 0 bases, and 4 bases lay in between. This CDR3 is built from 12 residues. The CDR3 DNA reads TGTGCCAGCAGCTGGGGCTCCTACGAGCAGTACTTC. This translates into CASSWGSYEQYF.

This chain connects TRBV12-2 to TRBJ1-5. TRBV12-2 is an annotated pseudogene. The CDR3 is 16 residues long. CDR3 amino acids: CASRRRVAFQTQPQHF. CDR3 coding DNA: TGTGCAAGTCGCCGACGGGTGGCCTTCCAGACTCAGCCCCAGCATTTT.

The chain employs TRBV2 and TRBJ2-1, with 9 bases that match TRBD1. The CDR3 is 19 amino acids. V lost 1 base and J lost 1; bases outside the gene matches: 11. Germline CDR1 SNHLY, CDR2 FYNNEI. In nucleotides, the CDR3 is TGTGCCAGCAGTGAAGACAGGGGGCGCGGTACCCCTTCCTACAATGAGCAGTTCTTC. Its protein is CASSEDRGRGTPSYNEQFF.

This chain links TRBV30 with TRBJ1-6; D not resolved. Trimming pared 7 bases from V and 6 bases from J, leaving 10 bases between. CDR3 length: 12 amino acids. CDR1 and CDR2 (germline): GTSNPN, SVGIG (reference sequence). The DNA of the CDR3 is TGTGCCTTGGAGCGGGGTAATTCACCCCTCCACTTT. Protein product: CALERGNSPLHF.

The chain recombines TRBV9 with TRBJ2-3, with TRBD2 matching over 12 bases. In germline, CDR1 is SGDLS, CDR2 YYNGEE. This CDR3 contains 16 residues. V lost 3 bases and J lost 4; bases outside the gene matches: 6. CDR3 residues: CASSDRLAGVADTQYF. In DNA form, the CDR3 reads TGTGCCAGCAGCGACAGACTAGCGGGAGTTGCAGATACGCAGTATTTT.

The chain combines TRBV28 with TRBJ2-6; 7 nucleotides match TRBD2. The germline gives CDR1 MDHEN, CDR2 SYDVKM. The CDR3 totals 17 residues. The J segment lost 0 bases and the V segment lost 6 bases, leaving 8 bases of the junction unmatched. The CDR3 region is CASRWGGRSSGANVLTF. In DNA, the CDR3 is TGTGCCAGCAGGTGGGGAGGGCGGAGCTCTGGGGCCAACGTCCTGACTTTC.

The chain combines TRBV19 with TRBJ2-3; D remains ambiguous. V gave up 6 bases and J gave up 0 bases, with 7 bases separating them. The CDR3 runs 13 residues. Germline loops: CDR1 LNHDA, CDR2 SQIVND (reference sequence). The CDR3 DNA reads TGTGCCAGTAGCGCCTTTAGCACAGATACGCAGTATTTT. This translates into CASSAFSTDTQYF.

The CDR3 DNA follows: TGTGCCAGCTCAACACTAGCGGGAGTCTACGAGCAGTACTTC. This translates into CASSTLAGVYEQYF. The rearrangement uses TRBV18 and TRBJ2-7; TRBD2 matches 11 bases. Germline CDR1 is KGHSH and CDR2 is LQKENI. The CDR3 has 14 amino acids. The V segment lost 5 bases and the J segment 3 bases; nucleotides outside the gene matches: 3.

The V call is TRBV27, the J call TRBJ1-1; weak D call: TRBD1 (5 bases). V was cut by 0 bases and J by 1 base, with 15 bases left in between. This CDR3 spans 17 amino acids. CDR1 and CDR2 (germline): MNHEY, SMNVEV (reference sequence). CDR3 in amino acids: CASSLSSGGGSNTEAFF. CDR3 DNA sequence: TGTGCCAGCAGTTTATCGTCGGGGGGAGGTTCGAACACTGAAGCTTTCTTT.